This T cell receptor (beta chain) was observed in a study of blood T cell repertoires in COVID-19. Study-level background: Italy, Spain and the United States were the sources of the convalescent and acute COVID-19 samples. T cells, B-cell-depleted T cells, or PBMCs provided the cDNA or gDNA that served as material.

Cohorts were based on clinical histories the participants reported. How the authors handled the data: Reference gene primer amplification gave estimated nucleated cell counts. Profiled with immunoSEQ multiplex PCR; TCRdb holds only in-frame clones, not every one. That table gives V, J and clone size, and the DNA gave D and trimming. This table has around 250,000 clones, 91% appearing once. Sequencing was carried out using PBMCs or T cells enriched from blood (not recorded which). This sequence was found in a human donor in a cohort exposed to, infected with or recovered from COVID-19 (not recorded which). The donor label of this sample is uncertain.

CDR3 region: CASTPPGQGVPGANVLTF. Here the CDR3 DNA reads TGTGCCAGTACCCCACCGGGACAGGGGGTCCCTGGGGCCAACGTCCTGACTTTC. J is TRBJ2-6 and V is TRBV19; 11 bases agree with TRBD1. The CDR3 extends over 18 amino acids. In germline, CDR1 is LNHDA, CDR2 SQIVND (reference sequence). Trimming cost V 7 bases and J 2 bases; bases outside gene matches: 10. Based on the CDR3 plus reference TRBV19 and TRBJ2-6, the full variable domain is DGGITQSPKYLFRKEGQNVTLSCEQNLNHDAMYWYRQDPGQGLRLIYYSQIVNDFQKGDIAEGYSVSREKKESFPLTVTSAQKNPTAFYLCASTPPGQGVPGANVLTFGAGSRLTVL.